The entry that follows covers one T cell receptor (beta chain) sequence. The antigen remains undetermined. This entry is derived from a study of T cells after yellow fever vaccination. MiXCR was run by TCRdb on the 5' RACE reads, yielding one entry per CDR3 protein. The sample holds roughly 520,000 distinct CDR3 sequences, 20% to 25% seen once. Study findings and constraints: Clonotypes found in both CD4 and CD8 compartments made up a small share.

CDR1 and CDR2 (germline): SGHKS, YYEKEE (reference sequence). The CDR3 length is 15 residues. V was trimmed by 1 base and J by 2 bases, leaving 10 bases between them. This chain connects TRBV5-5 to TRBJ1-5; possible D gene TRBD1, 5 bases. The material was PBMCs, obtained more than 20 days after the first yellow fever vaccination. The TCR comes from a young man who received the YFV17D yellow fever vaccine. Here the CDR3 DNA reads TGTGCCAGCAGCTTGCAAGCGGGGGGCAATCAGCCCCAGCATTTT. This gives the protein CASSLQAGGNQPQHF.